One sample yielded the 16 T cell receptor beta chains listed below, sequenced in a study of T cell responses to AZD1222 COVID-19 vaccine. TCRdb's table, derived via immunoSEQ multiplex PCR, lists solely in-frame clones and lacks some. The table shows roughly 100,000 clones, with roughly 88% occurring only once. The sample in question was peripheral blood, obtained on day 0 of AZD1222 vaccination. These receptors originate from an adult in good health.

DNA of the CDR3: TGTGCCACCAGTGAGGTCAGCGGCCCAAGGTATGGGCAGTTCTTC. It translates to CATSEVSGPRYGQFF. The chain joins TRBV24-1 to TRBJ2-1; tentatively, D is TRBD2 (5 bases). This CDR3 is built from 15 residues. CDR1 and CDR2 (germline): KGHDR, SFDVKD. V lost 4 bases, J lost 12 bases, and 21 bases lay in between.

The V call is TRBV5-1, the J call TRBJ1-2, with 8 bases that match TRBD1. Germline-derived CDR1 and CDR2 are SGHRS and YFSETQ. The V gene end was trimmed by 5 bases and the J gene end by 4 bases; junction bases not matched to a gene: 7. The CDR3 extends over 14 amino acids. The CDR3 protein is CASRTGQGLYGYTF. Written as DNA, the CDR3 is TGCGCCAGCAGGACCGGACAGGGTCTCTATGGCTACACCTTC. Combining the CDR3 with reference TRBV5-1 and TRBJ1-2 gives the whole variable domain KAGVTQTPRYLIKTRGQQVTLSCSPISGHRSVSWYQQTPGQGLQFLFEYFSETQRNKGNFPGRFSGRQFSNSRSEMNVSTLELGDSALYLCASRTGQGLYGYTFGSGTRLTVV.

The CDR3 spells CASSPSAGDGNTIYF. The CDR3 coding sequence is TGTGCCAGCTCACCCTCAGCGGGGGACGGAAACACCATATATTTT. This chain uses TRBV18 with TRBJ1-3; perhaps TRBD1 as D (5 bases). This CDR3 spans 15 amino acids. Between the trimmed V and J ends, which lost 3 bases and 4 bases, there was a span of 13 bases. CDR1 is KGHSH, CDR2 LQKENI, per germline. Supplemented by reference TRBV18 and TRBJ1-3, the full variable domain reads NAGVMQNPRHLVRRRGQEARLRCSPMKGHSHVYWYRQLPEEGLKFMVYLQKENIIDESGMPKERFSAEFPKEGPSILRIQQVVRGDSAAYFCASSPSAGDGNTIYFGEGSWLTVV.

This clone has just one count. The chain joins TRBV6-5 to TRBJ2-2; no clear D gene. The V end was cut by 8 bases, the J end by 1 base, with 14 bases between. Germline V gives CDR1 MNHEY, CDR2 SVGAGI. The length of the CDR3 is 15 residues. The CDR3 loop is CASGSSRENTGELFF. CDR3 DNA sequence: TGTGCCAGCGGGTCCTCTAGGGAGAACACCGGGGAGCTGTTTTTT.

The V gene is TRBV9, the J gene TRBJ2-3; no definite D call. Germline assignment: CDR1 SGDLS and CDR2 YYNGEE. CDR3 length: 14 residues. V was clipped by 0 bases and J by 3 bases, with 8 bases between them. Written as DNA, the CDR3 is TGTGCCAGCAGCGTAGCTACCTCGACAGATACGCAGTATTTT. Protein: CASSVATSTDTQYF.

The sample holds one count of this clone. The V and J genes are TRBV11-2 and TRBJ1-4; maybe TRBD1 (5 bases). The germline CDR1 and CDR2 sequences are SGHAT and FQNNGV. This CDR3 has 14 residues. The V end lost 3 bases, the J end lost 5 bases, and 10 bases lay between the germline ends. As DNA, the CDR3 is TGTGCCAGCAGCTTGCAGGGAAACAATGAAAAACTGTTTTTT. Translation: CASSLQGNNEKLFF.

The chain is built from TRBV24-1 and TRBJ2-7; D tentatively reads TRBD1 or TRBD2 (5 bases each). CDR1 and CDR2 from the germline V gene are KGHDR and SFDVKD. V was pared by 0 bases and J by 0 bases, with 11 bases between. The CDR3 sequence is 16 residues long. The CDR3: CATSDLGTGFSYEQYF. DNA for the CDR3: TGTGCCACCAGTGATTTGGGGACGGGGTTCTCCTACGAGCAGTACTTC.

The chain uses TRBV14 and TRBJ1-1; the D is unclear. V was cut by 4 bases and J by 1 base, with 7 bases left in between. Looked up from germline, CDR1 is SGHDN and CDR2 is FVKESK. CDR3 length: 13 amino acids. The DNA for the CDR3 is TGTGCCAGCAGCCCGAGGGAGAACACTGAAGCTTTCTTT. It codes for CASSPRENTEAFF.

The J gene is TRBJ2-3, the V gene TRBV28; no clear D. Germline V gene data show CDR1 as MDHEN and CDR2 as SYDVKM. CDR3 size: 13 residues. V was shortened by 5 bases and J by 6 bases, with 12 bases between the two germline ends. CDR3 DNA sequence: TGTGCCAGCAGTCCCTCGGAGCCTGATACGCAGTATTTT. Translated: CASSPSEPDTQYF. The entire variable domain, with the rest obtained from reference TRBV28 and TRBJ2-3, is as follows: DVKVTQSSRYLVKRTGEKVFLECVQDMDHENMFWYRQDPGLGLRLIYFSYDVKMKEKGDIPEGYSVSREKKERFSLILESASTNQTSMYLCASSPSEPDTQYFGPGTRLTVL.

This chain joins TRBV2 and TRBJ2-3; tentatively, D is TRBD1 (6 bases). V lost 3 bases and J lost 0, with 10 bases in between. The length of the CDR3 is 15 residues. In germline, CDR1 is SNHLY, CDR2 FYNNEI. CDR3 nucleotide sequence: TGTGCCAGCAGTGATGGGGGCCTGAGCACAGATACGCAGTATTTT. It yields the protein CASSDGGLSTDTQYF.

The chain combines TRBV7-9 with TRBJ2-1; D gene uncertain. Germline values: CDR1 SEHNR, CDR2 FQNEAQ (reference sequence). The CDR3 runs 11 residues. The ends were cut back, 5 bases at V and 9 bases at J, with 8 bases in the middle. Here the CDR3 DNA reads TGTGCCAGCAGCCTAATGGGTGAGCAGTTCTTC. As protein: CASSLMGEQFF.

This clone was detected once. V usage is TRBV6-4 and J usage is TRBJ2-1; no definite D call. Germline CDR1 and CDR2: MRHNA and SNTAGT. V shed 3 bases and J shed 8 bases, with 17 bases lying between them. CDR3 length equals 15 residues. CDR3 amino acids: CASSEPRDVTDEQFF. The DNA for the CDR3 is TGTGCCAGCAGTGAACCTAGAGATGTTACGGATGAGCAGTTCTTC.

The CDR3 sequence is CASSYTTGGVNEKLFF. The DNA for the CDR3 is TGTGCCAGCAGTTACACCACAGGGGGCGTTAATGAAAAACTGTTTTTT. The chain uses TRBV6-5 and TRBJ1-4; 9 bases are shared with TRBD1. V trimming: 2 bases; J trimming: 4 bases; junction bases outside the gene matches: 5. The CDR3 extends over 16 amino acids. Germline V gives CDR1 MNHEY, CDR2 SVGAGI.

This chain uses TRBV7-2 with TRBJ2-7; the D is unclear. V lost 4 bases and J 6 bases, leaving 13 bases between the germline ends. Germline CDR1 reads SGHTA; CDR2 reads FQGNSA. The length of the CDR3 is 13 residues. CDR3 DNA sequence: TGTGCCAGCAGCTCCCCCCCGGTGGGCGAGCAGTACTTC. It translates to CASSSPPVGEQYF.

This clone turned up a few times. The chain carries TRBV19 and TRBJ2-3; D gene uncertain. The CDR3 is 17 residues long. CDR1 LNHDA and CDR2 SQIVND come from the germline V gene (reference sequence). V lost 5 bases and J 2 bases, leaving 20 bases between the germline ends. This CDR3 is CASSALGLGRTTDTQYF. The CDR3 DNA sequence: TGTGCCAGTAGTGCCTTGGGTTTAGGCAGGACCACAGATACGCAGTATTTT.

V gene TRBV5-1 combines with J gene TRBJ2-1; D is undetermined. Germline V lookup: CDR1 SGHRS, CDR2 YFSETQ. The V gene lost 1 base and the J gene lost 3 bases, with 8 bases spanning the gap. This CDR3 has 14 residues. In DNA, the CDR3 is TGCGCCAGCAGCTTGTTACTGAACTACAATGAGCAGTTCTTC. Its translation is CASSLLLNYNEQFF. Together with reference TRBV5-1 and TRBJ2-1, the CDR3 gives the full variable domain: KAGVTQTPRYLIKTRGQQVTLSCSPISGHRSVSWYQQTPGQGLQFLFEYFSETQRNKGNFPGRFSGRQFSNSRSEMNVSTLELGDSALYLCASSLLLNYNEQFFGPGTRLTVL.